This T cell receptor (beta chain) is drawn from a study of T cell changes during pregnancy in multiple sclerosis. CDR1 is SEHNR, CDR2 FQNEAQ, per germline (reference sequence). There are 12 residues in the CDR3. V gave up 2 bases and J gave up 8 bases, with 9 bases separating them. Data came from immunoSEQ multiplex PCR; TCRdb stores just in-frame clones and leaves some out. Here the sample spans some 74,000 clones, roughly 92% being singletons. The sequence was obtained from a female donor with multiple sclerosis, enrolled in a pregnancy study. The source material was peripheral blood, sampled before pregnancy. The chain combines TRBV7-9 with TRBJ1-1; D is uncertain. Here the CDR3 reads CASSLPLLEAFF. The CDR3 coding sequence is TGTGCCAGCAGCTTACCTCTCTTAGAAGCTTTCTTT.